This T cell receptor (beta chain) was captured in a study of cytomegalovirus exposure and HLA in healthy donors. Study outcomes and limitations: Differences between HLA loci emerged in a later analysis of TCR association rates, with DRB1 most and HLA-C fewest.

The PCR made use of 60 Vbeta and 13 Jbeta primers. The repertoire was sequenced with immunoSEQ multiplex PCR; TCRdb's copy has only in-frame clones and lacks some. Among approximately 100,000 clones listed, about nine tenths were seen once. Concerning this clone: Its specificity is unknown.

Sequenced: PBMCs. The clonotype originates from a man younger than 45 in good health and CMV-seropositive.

Written as DNA, the CDR3 is TGTGCCAGCAGTAACATTGTGGGGACAAAGCGACAGTTCTTC. It is translated as CASSNIVGTKRQFF. This chain uses TRBV27 with TRBJ2-1, with D perhaps TRBD1 (6 bases). Germline CDR1 reads MNHEY; CDR2 reads SMNVEV (reference sequence). The ends were cut back, 5 bases at V and 13 bases at J, with 21 bases in the middle. The CDR3 runs 14 residues.